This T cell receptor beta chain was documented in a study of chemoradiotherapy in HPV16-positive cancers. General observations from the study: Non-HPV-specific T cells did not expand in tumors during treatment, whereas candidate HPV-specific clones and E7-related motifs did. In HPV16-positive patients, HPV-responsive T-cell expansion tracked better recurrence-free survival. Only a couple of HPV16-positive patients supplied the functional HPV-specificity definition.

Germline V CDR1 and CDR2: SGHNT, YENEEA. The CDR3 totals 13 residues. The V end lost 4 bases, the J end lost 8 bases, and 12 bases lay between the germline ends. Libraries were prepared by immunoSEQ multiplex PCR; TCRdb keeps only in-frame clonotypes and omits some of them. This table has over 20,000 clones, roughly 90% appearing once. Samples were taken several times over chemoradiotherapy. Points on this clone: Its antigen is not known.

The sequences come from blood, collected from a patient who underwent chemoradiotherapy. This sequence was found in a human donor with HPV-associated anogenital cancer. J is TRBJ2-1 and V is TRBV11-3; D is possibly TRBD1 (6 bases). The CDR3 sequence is CASSSQGIYEQFF. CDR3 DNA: TGTGCCAGCAGCTCCCAGGGGATTTATGAGCAGTTCTTC.